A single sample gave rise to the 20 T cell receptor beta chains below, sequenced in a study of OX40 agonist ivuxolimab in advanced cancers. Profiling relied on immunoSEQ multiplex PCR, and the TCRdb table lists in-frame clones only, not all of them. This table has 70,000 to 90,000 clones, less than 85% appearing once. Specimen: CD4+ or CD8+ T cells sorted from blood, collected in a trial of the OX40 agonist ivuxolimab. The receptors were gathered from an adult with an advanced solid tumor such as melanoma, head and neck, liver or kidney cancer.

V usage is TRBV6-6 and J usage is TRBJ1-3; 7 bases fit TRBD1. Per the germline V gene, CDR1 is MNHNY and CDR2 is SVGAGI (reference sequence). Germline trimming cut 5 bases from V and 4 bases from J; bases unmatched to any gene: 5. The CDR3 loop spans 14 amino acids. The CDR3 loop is CASSLGTVGNTIYF. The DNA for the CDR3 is TGTGCCAGCAGTCTAGGGACAGTAGGAAACACCATATATTTT.

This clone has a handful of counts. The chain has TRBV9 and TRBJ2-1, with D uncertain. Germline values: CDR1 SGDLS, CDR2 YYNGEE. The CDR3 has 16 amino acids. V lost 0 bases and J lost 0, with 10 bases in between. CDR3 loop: CASSVGSLSSYNEQFF. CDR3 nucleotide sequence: TGTGCCAGCAGCGTAGGGTCCTTAAGCTCCTACAATGAGCAGTTCTTC.

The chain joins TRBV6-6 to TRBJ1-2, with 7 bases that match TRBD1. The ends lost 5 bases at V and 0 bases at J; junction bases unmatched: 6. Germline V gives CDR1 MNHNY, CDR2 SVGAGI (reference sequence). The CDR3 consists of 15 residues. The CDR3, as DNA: TGTGCCAGCAGTGCCCAGGGGGTCTCTAACTATGGCTACACCTTC. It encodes CASSAQGVSNYGYTF.

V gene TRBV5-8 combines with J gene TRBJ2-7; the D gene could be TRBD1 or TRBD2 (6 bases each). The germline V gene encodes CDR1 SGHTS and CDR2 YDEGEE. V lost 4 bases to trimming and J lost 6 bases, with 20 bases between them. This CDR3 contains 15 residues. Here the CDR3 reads CASSGRGALRVEQYF. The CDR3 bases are TGTGCCAGCAGCGGTAGGGGGGCTTTACGTGTCGAGCAGTACTTC.

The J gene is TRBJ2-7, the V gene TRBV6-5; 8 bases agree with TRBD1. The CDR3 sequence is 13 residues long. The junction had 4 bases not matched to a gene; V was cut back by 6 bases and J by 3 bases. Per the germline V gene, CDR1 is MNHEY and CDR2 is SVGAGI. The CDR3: CASRPGTGYEQYF. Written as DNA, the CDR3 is TGTGCCAGCAGACCCGGGACAGGCTACGAGCAGTACTTC.

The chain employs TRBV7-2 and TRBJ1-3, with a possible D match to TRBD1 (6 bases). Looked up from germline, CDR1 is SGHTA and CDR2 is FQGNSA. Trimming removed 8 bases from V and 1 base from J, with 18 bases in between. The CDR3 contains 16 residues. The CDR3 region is CASRRAGAISGNTIYF. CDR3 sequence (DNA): TGTGCCAGCCGTCGTGCAGGGGCAATTTCTGGAAACACCATATATTTT.

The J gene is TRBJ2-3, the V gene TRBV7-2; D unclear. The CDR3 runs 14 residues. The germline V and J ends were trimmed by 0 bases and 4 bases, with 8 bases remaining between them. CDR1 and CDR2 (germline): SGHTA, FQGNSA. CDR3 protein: CASSLASRPDTQYF. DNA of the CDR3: TGTGCCAGCAGCTTAGCCAGTCGGCCAGATACGCAGTATTTT.

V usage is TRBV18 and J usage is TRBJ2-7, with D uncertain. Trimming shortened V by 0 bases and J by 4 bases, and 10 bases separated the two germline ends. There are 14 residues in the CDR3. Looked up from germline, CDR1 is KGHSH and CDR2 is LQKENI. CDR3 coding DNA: TGTGCCAGCTCACCACCGGTATACCGGTACGAGCAGTACTTC. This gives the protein CASSPPVYRYEQYF.

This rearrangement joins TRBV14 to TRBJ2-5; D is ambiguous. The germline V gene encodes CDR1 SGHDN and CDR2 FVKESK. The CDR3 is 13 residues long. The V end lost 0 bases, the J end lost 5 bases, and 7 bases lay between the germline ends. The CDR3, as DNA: TGTGCCAGCAGCCAAGATGTCCGGGAGACCCAGTACTTC. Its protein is CASSQDVRETQYF. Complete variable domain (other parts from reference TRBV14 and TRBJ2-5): EAGVTQFPSHSVIEKGQTVTLRCDPISGHDNLYWYRRVMGKEIKFLLHFVKESKQDESGMPNNRFLAERTGGTYSTLKVQPAELEDSGVYFCASSQDVRETQYFGPGTRLLVL.

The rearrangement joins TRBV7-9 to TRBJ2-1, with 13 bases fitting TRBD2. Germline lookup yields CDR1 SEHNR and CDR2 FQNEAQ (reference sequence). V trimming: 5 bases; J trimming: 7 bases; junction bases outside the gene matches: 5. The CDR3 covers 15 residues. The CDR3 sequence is CASSPTSGRGNEQFF. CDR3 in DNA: TGTGCCAGCAGCCCTACTAGCGGGAGGGGGAATGAGCAGTTCTTC.

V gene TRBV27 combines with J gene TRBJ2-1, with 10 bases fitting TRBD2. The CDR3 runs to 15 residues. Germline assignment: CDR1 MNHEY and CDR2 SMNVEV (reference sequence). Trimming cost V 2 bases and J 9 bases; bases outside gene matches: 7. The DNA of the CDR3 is TGTGCCAGCAGTTTAGGGCTAGCGGGAGTTATTGAGCAGTTCTTC. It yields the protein CASSLGLAGVIEQFF.

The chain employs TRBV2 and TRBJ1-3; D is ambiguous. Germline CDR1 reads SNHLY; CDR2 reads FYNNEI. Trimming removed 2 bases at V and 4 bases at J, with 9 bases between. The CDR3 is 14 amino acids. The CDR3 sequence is CASSEQASGNTIYF. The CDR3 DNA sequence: TGTGCCAGCAGTGAACAGGCTTCGGGAAACACCATATATTTT. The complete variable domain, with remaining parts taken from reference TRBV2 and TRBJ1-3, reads EPEVTQTPSHQVTQMGQEVILRCVPISNHLYFYWYRQILGQKVEFLVSFYNNEISEKSEIFDDQFSVERPDGSNFTLKIRSTKLEDSAMYFCASSEQASGNTIYFGEGSWLTVV.

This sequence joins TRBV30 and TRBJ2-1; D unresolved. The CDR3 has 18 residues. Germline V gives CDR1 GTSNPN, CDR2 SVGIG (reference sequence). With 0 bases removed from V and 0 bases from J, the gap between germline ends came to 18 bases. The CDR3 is CAWSVGVFGSSSYNEQFF. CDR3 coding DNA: TGTGCCTGGAGTGTTGGGGTGTTCGGCAGTAGCTCCTACAATGAGCAGTTCTTC.

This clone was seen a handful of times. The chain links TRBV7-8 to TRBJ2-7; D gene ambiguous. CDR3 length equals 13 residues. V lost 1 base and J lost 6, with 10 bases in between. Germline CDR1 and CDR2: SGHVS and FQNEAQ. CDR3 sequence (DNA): TGTGCCAGCAGCTTAGGAGTGGCTAGCGAGCAGTACTTC. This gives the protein CASSLGVASEQYF.

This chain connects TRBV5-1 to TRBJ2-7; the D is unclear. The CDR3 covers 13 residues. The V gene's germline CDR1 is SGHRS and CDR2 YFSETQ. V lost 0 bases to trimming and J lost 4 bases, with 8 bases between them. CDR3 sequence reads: CASSLGVEYEQYF. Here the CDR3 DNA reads TGCGCCAGCAGCTTGGGGGTGGAGTACGAGCAGTACTTC.

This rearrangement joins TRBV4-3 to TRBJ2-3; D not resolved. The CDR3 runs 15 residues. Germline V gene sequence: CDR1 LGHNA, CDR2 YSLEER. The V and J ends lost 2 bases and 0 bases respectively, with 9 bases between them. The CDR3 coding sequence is TGCGCCAGCAGCCAACTGGGCACAAGCACAGATACGCAGTATTTT. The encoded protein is CASSQLGTSTDTQYF.

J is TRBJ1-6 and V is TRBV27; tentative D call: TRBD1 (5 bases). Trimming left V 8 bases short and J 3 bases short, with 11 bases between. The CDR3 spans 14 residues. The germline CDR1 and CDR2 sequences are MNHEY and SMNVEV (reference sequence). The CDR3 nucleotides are TGTGCCAGCTCAGGGACGAACTATAATTCACCCCTCCACTTT. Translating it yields CASSGTNYNSPLHF.

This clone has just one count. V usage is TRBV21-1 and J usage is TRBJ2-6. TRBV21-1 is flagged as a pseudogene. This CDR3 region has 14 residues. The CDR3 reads CASSSGWGANVLTF. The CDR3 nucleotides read TGTGCCAGCAGCAGTGGGTGGGGGGCCAACGTCCTGACTTTC.

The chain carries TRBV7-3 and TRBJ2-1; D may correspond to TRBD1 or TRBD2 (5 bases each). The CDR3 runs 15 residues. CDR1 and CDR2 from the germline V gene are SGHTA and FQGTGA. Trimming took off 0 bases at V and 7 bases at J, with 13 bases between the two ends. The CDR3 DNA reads TGTGCCAGCAGCTTAACCGGGGCTGGGAGAAATGAGCAGTTCTTC. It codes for CASSLTGAGRNEQFF.

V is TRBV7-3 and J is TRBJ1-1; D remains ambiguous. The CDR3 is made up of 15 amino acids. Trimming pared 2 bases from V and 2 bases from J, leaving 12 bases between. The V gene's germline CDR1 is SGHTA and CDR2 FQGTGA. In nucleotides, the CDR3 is TGTGCCAGCAGCTTACACCCGGGGAGCAACACTGAAGCTTTCTTT. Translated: CASSLHPGSNTEAFF. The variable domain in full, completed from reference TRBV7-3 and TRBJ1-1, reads GAGVSQTPSNKVTEKGKYVELRCDPISGHTALYWYRQSLGQGPEFLIYFQGTGAADDSGLPNDRFFAVRPEGSVSTLKIQRTERGDSAVYLCASSLHPGSNTEAFFGQGTRLTVV.